These 11 T cell receptor beta chains came from one sample sequenced in a study of long-term antiretroviral therapy in people with HIV. The libraries were made with immunoSEQ v3.0 at survey level. Some clones are missing from TCRdb's copy, which holds only in-frame ones; the method was immunoSEQ multiplex PCR. The sample comprises 48,000 or so clones, around 84% of which are singletons, and around 3% rests with the top ten. This specimen was unsorted PBMCs, taken 0.8 years after starting antiretroviral therapy. These receptors were taken from a woman aged 18-30 years with HIV.

The chain combines TRBV9 with TRBJ2-7; D gene ambiguous. The CDR3 loop spans 13 amino acids. CDR1 is SGDLS, CDR2 YYNGEE, per germline. V lost 0 bases and J 2 bases, leaving 6 bases between the germline ends. The CDR3 protein is CASSVGSTYEQYF. For the CDR3, the DNA is TGTGCCAGCAGCGTAGGGTCTACCTACGAGCAGTACTTC.

In this sample, this clone turned up a few times. The DNA for the CDR3 is TGTGCCAGCAGTGACCTGGTGGGGCAGGAGACCTATGGCTACACCTTC. This encodes CASSDLVGQETYGYTF. The gene calls are TRBV25-1 and TRBJ1-2, with D tentatively TRBD1 (5 bases). This CDR3 spans 16 amino acids. Trimming left V 3 bases short and J 4 bases short, with 18 bases between. Germline V gene lookup returns CDR1 MGHDK and CDR2 SYGVNS.

This sequence joins TRBV28 and TRBJ2-7; TRBD1 matches at 9 bases. CDR1 MDHEN and CDR2 SYDVKM come from the germline V gene. The ends lost 3 bases at V and 2 bases at J; junction bases unmatched: 5. The CDR3 has 15 amino acids. The DNA for the CDR3 is TGTGCCAGCAGTTTCCGCCGACAGGGGGCCTACGAGCAGTACTTC. Amino acid sequence: CASSFRRQGAYEQYF. The full variable domain, in which reference TRBV28 and TRBJ2-7 provide the parts outside the CDR3, is DVKVTQSSRYLVKRTGEKVFLECVQDMDHENMFWYRQDPGLGLRLIYFSYDVKMKEKGDIPEGYSVSREKKERFSLILESASTNQTSMYLCASSFRRQGAYEQYFGPGTRLTVT.

The CDR3 sequence: CASSRQGADTQYF. The CDR3 region has the DNA TGTGCCAGCAGTCGTCAGGGGGCAGATACGCAGTATTTT. The chain is built from TRBV7-3 and TRBJ2-3; TRBD1 matches at 7 bases. The CDR3 totals 13 residues. Trimming took 6 bases from V and 4 from J; bases not matched to a gene: 4. Germline CDR1 SGHTA, CDR2 FQGTGA. Variable domain in full (rest from reference TRBV7-3 and TRBJ2-3): GAGVSQTPSNKVTEKGKYVELRCDPISGHTALYWYRQSLGQGPEFLIYFQGTGAADDSGLPNDRFFAVRPEGSVSTLKIQRTERGDSAVYLCASSRQGADTQYFGPGTRLTVL.

The chain couples TRBV11-1 to TRBJ1-5; 8 bases line up with TRBD1. Trimming at V came to 5 bases and at J to 6 bases, leaving 3 bases not matched to a gene. Germline CDR1 reads SGHAT; CDR2 reads FQDESV (reference sequence). The CDR3 is 13 residues long. In DNA form, the CDR3 reads TGTGCCAGCAGCCCAGGACAGGGTCAGCCCCAGCATTTT. It translates to CASSPGQGQPQHF.

The chain combines TRBV29-1 with TRBJ2-1; 7 nucleotides agree with TRBD2. Trimming took 1 base from V and 4 from J; bases not matched to a gene: 7. The CDR3 loop spans 15 amino acids. Per the germline V gene, CDR1 is SQVTM and CDR2 is ANQGSEA. The CDR3 here is CSVEGREQRYNEQFF. The CDR3 nucleotides are TGCAGCGTTGAAGGGCGGGAGCAGAGATACAATGAGCAGTTCTTC.

The chain couples TRBV7-9 to TRBJ1-1; the D is unclear. V gave up 0 bases and J gave up 7 bases, with 12 bases separating them. Looked up from germline, CDR1 is SEHNR and CDR2 is FQNEAQ (reference sequence). The CDR3 extends over 14 amino acids. The CDR3 nucleotides read TGTGCCAGCAGCTTAGCCGCGGTACAGATTGAAGCTTTCTTT. Translating it yields CASSLAAVQIEAFF. The variable domain in full, completed from reference TRBV7-9 and TRBJ1-1, reads DTGVSQNPRHKITKRGQNVTFRCDPISEHNRLYWYRQTLGQGPEFLTYFQNEAQLEKSRLLSDRFSAERPKGSFSTLEIQRTEQGDSAMYLCASSLAAVQIEAFFGQGTRLTVV.

The CDR3 reads CASSFDRGITDTQYF. CDR3 nucleotides: TGCGCCAGCAGTTTCGATAGGGGGATCACAGATACGCAGTATTTT. The rearrangement uses TRBV5-1 and TRBJ2-3, with a possible D match to TRBD1 (6 bases). CDR1 SGHRS and CDR2 YFSETQ come from the germline V gene. V was clipped by 5 bases and J by 2 bases, with 15 bases between them. The CDR3 spans 15 residues. Drawing the rest from reference TRBV5-1 and TRBJ2-3, the complete variable domain is KAGVTQTPRYLIKTRGQQVTLSCSPISGHRSVSWYQQTPGQGLQFLFEYFSETQRNKGNFPGRFSGRQFSNSRSEMNVSTLELGDSALYLCASSFDRGITDTQYFGPGTRLTVL.

J is TRBJ2-5 and V is TRBV11-2; D is ambiguous. CDR1 and CDR2 from the germline V gene are SGHAT and FQNNGV. The CDR3 length is 12 residues. V lost 1 base to trimming and J lost 5 bases, with 5 bases between them. CDR3 nucleotide sequence: TGTGCCAGCAGCTTAGTGGGGGAGACCCAGTACTTC. Its protein product is CASSLVGETQYF. Complete variable domain (other parts from reference TRBV11-2 and TRBJ2-5): EAGVAQSPRYKIIEKRQSVAFWCNPISGHATLYWYQQILGQGPKLLIQFQNNGVVDDSQLPKDRFSAERLKGVDSTLKIQPAKLEDSAVYLCASSLVGETQYFGPGTRLLVL.

The chain recombines TRBV4-1 with TRBJ2-7; D gene ambiguous. The ends were cut back, 1 base at V and 0 bases at J, with 13 bases in the middle. CDR3 size: 16 residues. CDR1 and CDR2 (germline): MGHRA, YSYEKL. The CDR3 DNA reads TGCGCCAGCAGCCAAGCCCCGAGCCAGTTCTCCTACGAGCAGTACTTC. It encodes CASSQAPSQFSYEQYF.

This clone was detected once. The chain links TRBV19 to TRBJ2-5; a possible D gene is TRBD1 (5 bases). The CDR3 is 11 amino acids. The V and J ends lost 5 bases and 4 bases respectively, with 5 bases between them. Per the germline V gene, CDR1 is LNHDA and CDR2 is SQIVND (reference sequence). DNA of the CDR3: TGTGCCAGTAGTCAGGGAGAGACCCAGTACTTC. Translation: CASSQGETQYF.